This is a list of T cell receptor beta chains from one sample in a study of blood T cell repertoires in COVID-19. Only in-frame clones appear in the TCRdb table, and some are missing; sequencing was by immunoSEQ multiplex PCR. The repertoire includes approximately 300,000 clones, approximately 90% of them detected once, and around 5.9% sits in the top ten. The specimen sequenced was PBMCs or T cells enriched from blood (not recorded which). The origin of the receptors is a woman between 25 and 40 years old who had recovered from COVID-19. Each CDR3 is given with its conserved first and last residue. D genes are given only for firm matches. For some rows the clone size is stated as once, few or many, or as a class when expanded; others skip it.

V gene: TRBV6-4; J gene: TRBJ2-3; clone size: many; CDR3 length: 14; D gene: -; CDR3 DNA: TGTGCCAGCAGTGACGGGACTAGCACAGATACGCAGTATTTT; CDR3 protein: CASSDGTSTDTQYF
V gene: TRBV2; J gene: TRBJ1-1; clone size: -; CDR3 length: 13; D gene: -; CDR3 DNA: TGTGCCAGCAGTGAAGCGGGAGGGACTGAAGCTTTCTTT; CDR3 protein: CASSEAGGTEAFF
V gene: TRBV5-1; J gene: TRBJ2-2; clone size: once; CDR3 length: 15; D gene: -; CDR3 DNA: TGCGCCAGCAGCTTCAGTCTACAGGCGTCCGGGGAGCTGTTTTTT; CDR3 protein: CASSFSLQASGELFF
V gene: TRBV18; J gene: TRBJ1-1; clone size: -; CDR3 length: 13; D gene: -; CDR3 DNA: TGTGCCAGCTCACCACGCGTGGACACTGAAGCTTTCTTT; CDR3 protein: CASSPRVDTEAFF
V gene: TRBV19; J gene: TRBJ1-5; clone size: -; CDR3 length: 18; D gene: TRBD1; CDR3 DNA: TGTGCCAGTAGTATGCGTAGGGGGCTGGGGCTGGGCAATCAGCCCCAGCATTTT; CDR3 protein: CASSMRRGLGLGNQPQHF
V gene: TRBV9; J gene: TRBJ1-5; clone size: -; CDR3 length: 15; D gene: -; CDR3 DNA: TGTGCCAGCAGCCCAGGCGAAGGGAGATGGCAGCCCCAGCATTTT; CDR3 protein: CASSPGEGRWQPQHF
V gene: TRBV7-2; J gene: TRBJ1-2; clone size: -; CDR3 length: 17; D gene: TRBD1; CDR3 DNA: TGTGCCAGCAGCTCTTCCGGGACAGGCTTCGGAGGCTATGGCTACACCTTC; CDR3 protein: CASSSSGTGFGGYGYTF
V gene: TRBV19; J gene: TRBJ1-5; clone size: -; CDR3 length: 17; D gene: TRBD1; CDR3 DNA: TGTGCCAGTAGTTTTTCAAGGACAGGGTATAGCAATCAGCCCCAGCATTTT; CDR3 protein: CASSFSRTGYSNQPQHF
V gene: TRBV5-6; J gene: TRBJ2-6; clone size: -; CDR3 length: 18; D gene: TRBD1; CDR3 DNA: TGTGCCAGCAGCTTTATGACAGGGGGCTTTGCTGGGGCCAACGTCCTGACTTTC; CDR3 protein: CASSFMTGGFAGANVLTF
V gene: TRBV18; J gene: TRBJ1-2; clone size: few; CDR3 length: 15; D gene: TRBD1; CDR3 DNA: TGTGCCAGCTCACCTACCGGGACAGTTAACTATGGCTACACCTTC; CDR3 protein: CASSPTGTVNYGYTF
V gene: TRBV5-1; J gene: TRBJ2-6; clone size: -; CDR3 length: 16; D gene: -; CDR3 DNA: TGCGCCAGCAGCTCAGGTACCAGCTCTGGGGCCAACGTCCTGACTTTC; CDR3 protein: CASSSGTSSGANVLTF
V gene: TRBV19; J gene: TRBJ2-2; clone size: few; CDR3 length: 14; D gene: -; CDR3 DNA: TGTGCCAGTAGTATTCTGAGAACAGGCGCGGAGCTGTTTTTT; CDR3 protein: CASSILRTGAELFF
V gene: TRBV19; J gene: TRBJ1-4; clone size: -; CDR3 length: 16; D gene: -; CDR3 DNA: TGTGCCAGTAGTATAGATCCAAGGGGGACTAATGAAAAACTGTTTTTT; CDR3 protein: CASSIDPRGTNEKLFF
V gene: TRBV10-3; J gene: TRBJ1-5; clone size: -; CDR3 length: 12; D gene: -; CDR3 DNA: TGTGCCATCAGCCAGGCCAATCAGCCCCAGCATTTT; CDR3 protein: CAISQANQPQHF
V gene: TRBV19; J gene: TRBJ1-2; clone size: once; CDR3 length: 14; D gene: TRBD1; CDR3 DNA: TGTGCCACCTCCGAGGGGGCCACCCGGAATGGCTACACCTTC; CDR3 protein: CATSEGATRNGYTF
V gene: TRBV29-1; J gene: TRBJ2-3; clone size: -; CDR3 length: 13; D gene: -; CDR3 DNA: TGCAGCGTTGATCTATGGGAGACAGATACGCAGTATTTT; CDR3 protein: CSVDLWETDTQYF
V gene: TRBV11-2; J gene: TRBJ2-7; clone size: once; CDR3 length: 15; D gene: TRBD1; CDR3 DNA: TGTGCCAGCAGCTTGTCCAGGGACAGCTTCTACGAGCAGTACTTC; CDR3 protein: CASSLSRDSFYEQYF
V gene: TRBV12-3/TRBV12-4; J gene: TRBJ2-1; clone size: -; CDR3 length: 11; D gene: TRBD1; CDR3 DNA: TGTGCCAGCACACAGGGGGATGAGCAGTTCTTC; CDR3 protein: CASTQGDEQFF
V gene: TRBV4-1; J gene: TRBJ2-5; clone size: -; CDR3 length: 14; D gene: -; CDR3 DNA: TGCGCCAGCAGCCAAGATCCACGAGGGAAGACCCAGTACTTC; CDR3 protein: CASSQDPRGKTQYF
V gene: TRBV15; J gene: TRBJ2-5; clone size: -; CDR3 length: 13; D gene: -; CDR3 DNA: TGTGCCACCGGGCGGGGTCAGCAAGAGACCCAGTACTTC; CDR3 protein: CATGRGQQETQYF
V gene: TRBV5-5; J gene: TRBJ1-5; clone size: -; CDR3 length: 13; D gene: -; CDR3 DNA: TGTGCCAGCAGGGGGGCGGTGGACCAGCCCCAGCATTTT; CDR3 protein: CASRGAVDQPQHF
V gene: TRBV5-4; J gene: TRBJ1-2; clone size: -; CDR3 length: 17; D gene: TRBD1; CDR3 DNA: TGTGCCAGCAGCTTGGTGCTCCATGCGGGACAGGGTCATGGCTACACCTTC; CDR3 protein: CASSLVLHAGQGHGYTF
V gene: TRBV6-5; J gene: TRBJ1-1; clone size: once; CDR3 length: 14; D gene: -; CDR3 DNA: TGTGCCAGCAGCAGAGACATATCAGGGACTGAAGCTTTCTTT; CDR3 protein: CASSRDISGTEAFF
V gene: TRBV7-9; J gene: TRBJ1-3; clone size: once; CDR3 length: 15; D gene: -; CDR3 DNA: TGTGCCAGCAGCCACCCCGACAGGCTCGGAAACACCATATATTTT; CDR3 protein: CASSHPDRLGNTIYF